This T cell receptor beta chain was recovered during a study of T cell responses to AZD1222 COVID-19 vaccine. Study-level background: Both about-4-week and about-12-week second-dose recipients were combined.

Germline assignment: CDR1 DFQATT and CDR2 SNEGSKA (reference sequence). The CDR3 is made up of 11 amino acids. The ends were cut back, 7 bases at V and 6 bases at J, with 10 bases in the middle. This clone has a single count. What it binds is unknown. Points from the study as a whole: Sampled repertoires all dated from after the peak T cell response. Baseline testing showed seropositivity in only six or seven AZD1222 recipients. Donors were chiefly white British, with a greater number of females, and clonal diversity was perhaps underestimated.

Using immunoSEQ multiplex PCR, the repertoire was profiled, and TCRdb retains in-frame clones only, with some absent. The sample yields approximately 140,000 clones, approximately 94% seen once. The receptor comes from an adult in good health. The rearrangement joins TRBV20-1 to TRBJ2-1; perhaps TRBD2 as D (6 bases). The sample consisted of peripheral blood, taken on day 0 of AZD1222 vaccination. DNA of the CDR3: TGCAGTGGGGGGGTCGTCAATGAGCAGTTCTTC. As protein: CSGGVVNEQFF.